The 20 T cell receptor beta chains in this list originate from one sample, sequenced in a study of T cell clonality in common variable immunodeficiency. Some clones are missing from TCRdb's copy, which holds only in-frame ones; the method was immunoSEQ multiplex PCR. The repertoire consists of around 40,000 clones, none detected only once. Sequencing input: peripheral blood mononuclear cells. These receptors came from a person between 18 and 75 years old in good health.

This clone was seen at least ten times. Read sequence stops 3 residues before the CDR3 end, and the germline J gene provides the missing end. The V gene is TRBV7-2, the J gene TRBJ2-5; TRBD1 might be the D (5 bases). The CDR3 is made up of 13 amino acids. V lost 7 bases to trimming and J lost 2 bases, with 11 bases between them. Germline assignment: CDR1 SGHTA and CDR2 FQGNSA. CDR3 DNA, as far as it was read: TGTGCCAGCACCACAAGACAGCAAGAGACC. It translates to CASTTRQQET. The whole CDR3 region reads CASTTRQQETQYF.

This clone came up many times. Partial CDR3 DNA: TGCAGTGCTAGACCCCTGACAAGCCAAGGTGAG. Translation gives CSARPLTSQGE. The CDR3 as a whole reads CSARPLTSQGEQFF. The V and J genes are TRBV20-1 and TRBJ2-1; D unresolved. The sequence runs out 3 residues before the end of the CDR3; the remainder is reconstructed from the germline J gene. Trimming removed 2 bases at V and 9 bases at J, with 17 bases between. Germline CDR1 DFQATT, CDR2 SNEGSKA (reference sequence). CDR3 length equals 14 residues.

This clone occurred many times. The read finishes 3 residues shy of the CDR3 end, and the germline J gene is used to complete it. The chain recombines TRBV4-1 with TRBJ2-3, with D unresolved. CDR1 MGHRA and CDR2 YSYEKL come from the germline V gene. The CDR3 totals 15 residues. Trimming cost V 0 bases and J 0 bases, with 7 bases left between them. CDR3 amino acids: CASSQDQDSTDTQYF. Incomplete CDR3 DNA: TGCGCCAGCAGCCAAGATCAGGATAGCACAGATACG.

The sample holds a few counts of this clone. Read data end 3 residues before the CDR3 end; the end is taken from the germline J gene. The chain recombines TRBV5-1 with TRBJ2-3; 8 nucleotides agree with TRBD1. In germline, CDR1 is SGHRS, CDR2 YFSETQ. CDR3 length: 18 residues. The sequenced part of the CDR3 DNA is TGCGCCAGCAGCGCCGGGACAGGCCCCCCCACTGGTGTGGGGACG. This translates into CASSAGTGPPTGVGT. The entire CDR3 reads CASSAGTGPPTGVGTQYF.

There are many counts of this clone. The observed sequence ends 3 residues before the CDR3 terminus, with the missing tail filled in from the germline J gene. The chain joins TRBV2 to TRBJ1-4, with 7 bases aligning to TRBD1. Trimming took 8 bases from V and 7 from J; bases not matched to a gene: 10. The germline CDR1 and CDR2 sequences are SNHLY and FYNNEI. The CDR3 contains 14 residues. CDR3 DNA (partial): TGTGCCAGCTCGCTGACAGGGCCCGGTGAAAAA. Translated, it gives CASSLTGPGEK. The full CDR3 reads CASSLTGPGEKLFF.

Of note for this clone: The read terminates 3 residues before the CDR3 end, so the remaining end is supplied by the germline J gene. The chain has TRBV7-6 and TRBJ1-2; 7 bases fit TRBD1. This CDR3 has 13 residues. Germline V gives CDR1 SGHVS, CDR2 FNYEAQ. The sequenced part of the CDR3 DNA is TGTGCCAGCAGCCGAAACAAAGGGGGCGAC. Protein sequence: CASSRNKGGD. The full CDR3 protein reads CASSRNKGGDYTF.

This clone was found many times. The CDR3 sequence is CASRRDRGDNQPQHF. Incomplete CDR3 DNA: TGTGCCAGCAGACGAGACAGGGGGGACAATCAGCCC. The V call is TRBV2, the J call TRBJ1-5; 9 bases are shared with TRBD1. The read falls 3 residues short of the CDR3 end, and the missing part is taken from the germline J gene. V lost 6 bases to trimming and J lost 3 bases; unmatched junction nucleotides: 6. The CDR3 contains 15 residues. Germline V gene lookup returns CDR1 SNHLY and CDR2 FYNNEI.

The sample holds many counts of this clone. The read ends 3 residues before the CDR3 terminus; that terminus is restored from the germline J gene. V is TRBV2 and J is TRBJ2-3; unclear D gene. This CDR3 is 13 amino acids long. Trimming took 5 bases from V and 0 from J, leaving 6 bases between them. Germline CDR1 reads SNHLY; CDR2 reads FYNNEI. CDR3 region: CASSMGSTDTQYF. The DNA read from the CDR3 is TGTGCCAGCAGTATGGGCAGCACAGATACG.

This clone was seen ten or more times. From the germline J gene comes the end of the CDR3, since the read stops 3 residues before it. Other DNA sequences in the same sample also yield this CDR3. This chain links TRBV5-6 with TRBJ1-3, with 7 bases fitting TRBD1. Trimming removed 1 base from V and 4 bases from J; junction bases left unmatched: 2. Germline V gene sequence: CDR1 SGHDT, CDR2 YYEEEE. This CDR3 is built from 14 residues. CDR3 DNA (partial): TGTGCCAGCAGCTTGAGACAGGGCGGAAACACC. Encoded protein: CASSLRQGGNT. In full, the CDR3 reads CASSLRQGGNTIYF.

In this sample, this clone turned up many times. Read data end 3 residues before the CDR3 end; the end is taken from the germline J gene. This chain uses TRBV29-1 with TRBJ1-1; 7 bases agree with TRBD1. The J segment lost 5 bases and the V segment lost 7 bases, leaving 10 bases of the junction unmatched. Germline loops: CDR1 SQVTM, CDR2 ANQGSEA. This CDR3 contains 13 residues. The sequenced part of the CDR3 DNA is TGCAGCGGGCTGACAGGGATATTAACTGAA. Its protein product is CSGLTGILTE. The complete CDR3 sequence is CSGLTGILTEAFF. The whole variable domain, filled in from reference TRBV29-1 and TRBJ1-1, reads SAVISQKPSRDICQRGTSLTIQCQVDSQVTMMFWYRQQPGQSLTLIATANQGSEATYESGFVIDKFPISRPNLTFSTLTVSNMSPEDSSIYLCSGLTGILTEAFFGQGTRLTVV.

This clone was detected many times. Sequencing ends 3 residues short of the CDR3 end; the germline J gene provides the rest. The chain uses TRBV20-1 and TRBJ2-1, with TRBD2 matching over 13 bases. Germline CDR1 and CDR2: DFQATT and SNEGSKA (reference sequence). The CDR3 contains 15 residues. V lost 4 bases and J lost 4; bases outside the gene matches: 4. CDR3: CSANPGLAGYNEQFF. CDR3 DNA, as far as it was read: TGCAGTGCTAATCCGGGACTAGCGGGGTACAATGAG.

At least ten counts were recorded for this clone. The CDR3 end is not reached by the read, which stops 3 residues before it; the germline J gene fills it in. V usage is TRBV20-1 and J usage is TRBJ2-2, with D possibly being TRBD1 (6 bases). Germline V gives CDR1 DFQATT, CDR2 SNEGSKA (reference sequence). The ends were cut back, 0 bases at V and 6 bases at J, with 11 bases in the middle. The CDR3 covers 14 residues. Partial CDR3 DNA: TGCAGTGCTAGAGAACAGGGTAAACCCGGGGAG. The encoded protein is CSAREQGKPGE. The whole CDR3 protein is CSAREQGKPGELFF.

This clone appeared many times. The DNA ends 3 residues before the CDR3 does, and the rest of the CDR3 is filled in from the germline J gene. This chain uses TRBV12-5 with TRBJ1-5; 8 bases fit TRBD1. The CDR3 spans 15 residues. Germline-derived CDR1 and CDR2 are LGHNT and FRNRAP. V was clipped by 6 bases and J by 4 bases; unmatched bases: 8. CDR3 amino acids: CASGEGQGKNQPQHF. CDR3 DNA (partial): TGTGCTAGTGGCGAAGGACAGGGCAAAAATCAGCCC. Complete variable domain (other parts from reference TRBV12-5 and TRBJ1-5): DARVTQTPRHKVTEMGQEVTMRCQPILGHNTVFWYRQTMMQGLELLAYFRNRAPLDDSGMPKDRFSAEMPDATLATLKIQPSEPRDSAVYFCASGEGQGKNQPQHFGDGTRLSIL.

This clone was counted ten times or more. From the germline J gene comes the end of the CDR3, since the read stops 3 residues before it. The J gene is TRBJ2-3, the V gene TRBV19; D gene ambiguous. CDR3 length: 15 residues. The V gene lost 4 bases and the J gene lost 2 bases, with 13 bases spanning the gap. Germline CDR1 reads LNHDA; CDR2 reads SQIVND (reference sequence). The CDR3 is CASSTGQGPTDTQYF. CDR3 DNA, as far as it was read: TGTGCCAGTAGTACCGGTCAAGGGCCCACAGATACG. Drawing the rest from reference TRBV19 and TRBJ2-3, the complete variable domain is DGGITQSPKYLFRKEGQNVTLSCEQNLNHDAMYWYRQDPGQGLRLIYYSQIVNDFQKGDIAEGYSVSREKKESFPLTVTSAQKNPTAFYLCASSTGQGPTDTQYFGPGTRLTVL.

This clone was counted between two and nine times. With the read ending 3 residues before the CDR3 end, the germline J gene is used to fill in that end. The chain is built from TRBV20-1 and TRBJ2-7; perhaps TRBD1 as D (6 bases). V shed 7 bases and J shed 1 base, with 11 bases lying between them. This CDR3 is 12 amino acids long. Germline assignment: CDR1 DFQATT and CDR2 SNEGSKA (reference sequence). CDR3 residues: CSVVTGSYEQYF. The CDR3 DNA, read in part, is TGCAGTGTAGTAACAGGGTCCTACGAG.

The table lists this clone with many counts. The CDR3 extends 3 residues past the end of the read, so its final part is completed from the germline J gene. The same CDR3 can be traced to other DNA sequences in this sample. The rearrangement links TRBV5-1 to TRBJ1-1; TRBD1 might be the D (5 bases). The CDR3 runs to 13 residues. V gave up 0 bases and J gave up 6 bases, with 9 bases separating them. The germline V gene encodes CDR1 SGHRS and CDR2 YFSETQ. CDR3 DNA (partial): TGCGCCAGCAGCTTGGGGGCAGGGTCTGAA. Amino acids: CASSLGAGSE. The whole CDR3 protein is CASSLGAGSEAFF.

This clone has at least ten counts. The CDR3 is cut off 3 residues early in the read; its end comes from the germline J gene. The V call is TRBV2, the J call TRBJ2-1; a weak D match, TRBD2 (6 bases). The CDR3 extends over 14 amino acids. The germline V and J ends were trimmed by 4 bases and 2 bases, with 9 bases remaining between them. Germline V gives CDR1 SNHLY, CDR2 FYNNEI. Incomplete CDR3 DNA: TGTGCCAGCAGTGTGCGGGGACCCTACAATGAG. Protein product: CASSVRGPYNE. The full CDR3 is CASSVRGPYNEQFF.

Notes on this clone: The CDR3 end lies 3 residues beyond the end of the read and is filled in from the germline J gene. The V and J genes are TRBV11-3 and TRBJ2-3; 12 nucleotides align to TRBD1. The CDR3 covers 15 residues. After removal of 8 bases from V and 4 bases from J, the junction contained 7 bases not matched to a gene. The V gene's germline CDR1 is SGHNT and CDR2 YENEEA. Partial CDR3 DNA: TGTGCCAGCTCCGCCGGGACAGGGGGCGCAGATACG. Its translation is CASSAGTGGADT. The CDR3 as a whole reads CASSAGTGGADTQYF.

The table lists this clone with a few counts. Read sequence stops 3 residues before the CDR3 end, and the germline J gene provides the missing end. Other DNA sequences of this sample code for an identical CDR3. The V call is TRBV20-1, the J call TRBJ2-3, with 8 bases identical to TRBD2. Trimming cost V 6 bases and J 0 bases; bases outside gene matches: 8. The CDR3 extends over 15 amino acids. Germline V CDR1 and CDR2: DFQATT, SNEGSKA (reference sequence). CDR3 residues: CSAKTSGSSTDTQYF. CDR3 bases read: TGCAGTGCCAAGACCAGCGGGAGTAGCACAGATACG.

There are many counts of this clone. The read falls 3 residues short of the CDR3 end, and the missing part is taken from the germline J gene. The V call is TRBV5-1, the J call TRBJ1-2; 12 bases are a match to TRBD1. Unmatched junction bases numbered 9, after V lost 7 bases and J lost 5 bases. Germline loops: CDR1 SGHRS, CDR2 YFSETQ. The length of the CDR3 is 15 residues. CDR3: CASYDGTGGKYGYTF. The CDR3 bases that were read are TGCGCCAGCTATGATGGGACAGGGGGCAAGTATGGC.